This TCR beta chain emerged from a study of blood T cells in healthy people across ages. Study results and caveats: Donor CMV infection status was unknown, possibly confounding age-related changes in expanded clonotypes. Age showed a roughly linear inverse relationship with TCR beta diversity per million T cells.

V was pared by 3 bases and J by 6 bases, with 17 bases between. This CDR3 is 16 amino acids long. Germline CDR1 and CDR2: MGHRA and YSYEKL. This clonotype was observed once. The antigen is unknown. Alongside a J-beta primer mix, a sample-barcoded 5' primer served in a second PCR lasting about 7 to 11 cycles. Tags on each cDNA molecule came from a template-switch adaptor with 12 random nucleotides. TCRdb called the 5' RACE reads again in MiXCR, with one record for every CDR3 protein. Of around 650,000 distinct CDR3 sequences in the sample, approximately 40% were seen once. Researchers report isolating at least 6 million PBMCs per sample.

The specimen was blood. This TCR was sampled from a man aged 80 or over in good health. This chain links TRBV4-1 with TRBJ2-2; D perhaps matches TRBD2 (6 bases). Here the CDR3 DNA reads TGCGCCAGCAGCCACCCGGGACTGAGGGATCCCGGGGAGCTGTTTTTT. Its protein is CASSHPGLRDPGELFF.